The rows below give T cell receptor beta chains drawn from one sample of a study of shared clonotypes between healthy human individuals. Sequencing was performed with immunoSEQ multiplex PCR; in TCRdb, only in-frame clones are kept and a portion is missing. The sample contains around 700,000 clones, 90% to 95% of which appear only once. The sequencing sample was made of naive CD8+ T cells sorted from blood. The receptors were sampled from a man younger than 40 in good health. Both conserved end residues are part of each CDR3. D genes are given only for firm matches. Only some rows state a clone size, as once, few, many or a class for expanded clones.

j_call	clone_size	d_call	v_call	cdr3_nt	cdr3_aa
TRBJ2-7	once	TRBD1	TRBV2	TGTGCCAGCAGTAGAACAGGGGACGAGCAGTACTTC	CASSRTGDEQYF
TRBJ2-7	.	TRBD2	TRBV13	TGTGCCAGCAGCCAGACCGGGACTAGCTCGTACGAGCAGTACTTC	CASSQTGTSSYEQYF
TRBJ1-1	.	.	TRBV6-6	TGTGCCAGCAGTATAAACACTGAAGCTTTCTTT	CASSINTEAFF
TRBJ2-2	.	TRBD1	TRBV11-3	TGTGCCAGCAGCTTACCAGTAGGGACAGGGAGGTTTGCGAACACCGGGGAGCTGTTTTTT	CASSLPVGTGRFANTGELFF
TRBJ2-7	.	TRBD2	TRBV7-9	TGTGCCAGCAGCACCTTAGCGGGGGAGAGACCCCAGTACTTC	CASSTLAGERPQYF
TRBJ1-2	few	.	TRBV7-9	TGTGCCAGCAGCTTTGGGGACACGCTGTCGGAGGGCTACACCTTC	CASSFGDTLSEGYTF
TRBJ2-1	.	.	TRBV5-4	TGTGCCAGCAGCTTGGGGGGCGTTGAGCAGTTCTTC	CASSLGGVEQFF
TRBJ1-1	.	TRBD1	TRBV5-1	TGCGCCAGTCGACAGGGCTGGAACACTGAAGCTTTCTTT	CASRQGWNTEAFF
TRBJ2-1	.	.	TRBV4-1	TGCGCCAGCAGCCAAGAGGTCAGGGCCGGCAATGAGCAGTTCTTC	CASSQEVRAGNEQFF
TRBJ2-3	.	TRBD2	TRBV7-2	TGTGCCAGCAGCGCGGGACTAGCGGGAGGGGTAGATACGCAGTATTTT	CASSAGLAGGVDTQYF
TRBJ1-4	.	.	TRBV6-1	TGTGCCAGCAGTCACACGGGACACTATAATGAAAAACTGTTTTTT	CASSHTGHYNEKLFF
TRBJ2-3	.	TRBD2	TRBV7-9	TGTGCCAGCAGCGCTAGCGGTCCTAGCACAGATACGCAGTATTTT	CASSASGPSTDTQYF
TRBJ2-1	once	TRBD2	TRBV14	TGTGCCAGCAGCCAATTTCGACTAGCGGGAACGAACAGGGAAATTAATGAGCAGTTCTTC	CASSQFRLAGTNREINEQFF
TRBJ2-7	.	.	TRBV6-6	TGTGCCAGCAGTTACAAGGGGGACACCTACGAGCAGTACTTC	CASSYKGDTYEQYF
TRBJ2-5	.	TRBD1	TRBV5-1	TGCGCCAGCAGCTTGGAGGGACAGGTACAAGAGACCCAGTACTTC	CASSLEGQVQETQYF
TRBJ2-7	.	.	TRBV27	TGTGCCAGCAGTTTATCATGGGGCGAGCGCCCCTACGAGCAGTACTTC	CASSLSWGERPYEQYF
TRBJ1-1	.	.	TRBV7-2	TGTGCCAGCAGCTTAGTATGGACCAACACTGAAGCTTTCTTT	CASSLVWTNTEAFF
TRBJ2-1	.	TRBD2	TRBV15	TGTGCCACCAGCAGTAAGATCCAGGCTAGCGGCGTCAATGAGCAGTTCTTC	CATSSKIQASGVNEQFF
TRBJ1-1	once	.	TRBV30	TGTGCCTGGAGTGAAAATGGGTGGACTGAAGCTTTCTTT	CAWSENGWTEAFF
TRBJ2-5	.	.	TRBV11-2	TGTGTCAGCAGCTTAGTAGGCCAAGAGACCCAGTACTTC	CVSSLVGQETQYF
TRBJ2-2	.	TRBD2	TRBV7-9	TGTGCCAGCAGCTTATTTGGGACTAGCGGGAATTTGAACACCGGGGAGCTGTTTTTT	CASSLFGTSGNLNTGELFF
TRBJ1-5	.	TRBD1	TRBV9	TGTGCCGGGACCCCGCTCGACAGGGAAGATCAGCCCCAGCATTTT	CAGTPLDREDQPQHF
TRBJ1-1	.	.	TRBV10-3	TGTGCCATCGAAGAGATTTTCAGGGCGCGGGGCACTGAAGCTTTCTTT	CAIEEIFRARGTEAFF
TRBJ2-3	.	TRBD1	TRBV11-2	TGTGCCAGCAGCTTTCGGGACAGGGGCACAGATACGCAGTATTTT	CASSFRDRGTDTQYF
TRBJ2-1	.	TRBD1	TRBV10-3	TGTGCCATCAACGGGGGTGGGACAGGGGATATCAATGAGCAGTTCTTC	CAINGGGTGDINEQFF